Given below is one T cell receptor beta chain in context. Its antigen remains undetermined. Within one base of it there is no much larger clone, and no base qualities were kept. The data originate from a study of shared clonotypes between healthy human individuals (dated by TCRdb to the early 2020s). Regarding the study in general: The cohort comprised a couple of women and a few men aged 18 to 49 years. Per donor, three plates each were used for CD4 naive and CD4 memory, two for CD8 naive, and one for CD8 memory. To estimate repertoire size and how much clonotypes are shared between individuals, the study performed deep sequencing of blood TCR repertoires from a few healthy adults. To increase sequencing depth and limit assay-specific biases, different laboratories used diverse techniques to prepare libraries and sequence TCR repertoires. Leukapheresis yielded between about 0.9 and 8.9 billion PBMCs per donor. Beyond this particular receptor, the publication reports: Sampling was restricted to blood, and TCR repertoires in tissue are likely to differ from TCR repertoires in blood. Naive subsets generally had larger estimated clonotype richness than memory subsets did. Incomplete sequencing was indicated by rarefaction of sorted-subset datasets, despite the large sequencing depth. Because the study included only a small number of donors, the genetic and exposure-history diversity represented was limited. Pairwise subsampling led to the expectation that sequencing depth would affect the degree of clonotype sharing among donors. Compared with non-shared clonotypes, clonotypes shared by all four sorted-subset donors had higher generation probabilities. When several donors were compared, the shared fraction of clonotypes was about 5.5% for naive CD4, approximately 3.3% for naive CD8, roughly 2.5% for memory CD4, and 0.3% to 0.5% for memory CD8.

TCR CDR3 regions were amplified from genomic DNA by multiplex PCR using the deep immunoSEQ assay. Extracted genomic DNA from each cell subset was spread evenly across all wells of several immunoSEQ 96-well plates, with each plate serving as a replicate. For sorted subsets, 150 to 250 ng of genomic DNA, equivalent to 30,000 or so T cell genomes, went into each replicate PCR. Purified libraries were measured with a Qubit 3.0 fluorometer, size-checked on a Bioanalyzer 2100, and measured again with the KAPA Library Quantification kit. Each immunoSEQ 96-well plate was sequenced on its own single-read 150-cycle Illumina NextSeq 550 flow cell. The source study handled its data this way. The immunoSEQ output contained only junctional sequences without quality scores, so filtering could not match that applied to full-length reads. Sequences were annotated with PyIR, a Python wrapper for IgBLAST v1.9, using IMGT germline references to assign V/J genes and CDR3. Reads were removed for weak V/J assignments (E-value above 1e-6), missing CDR3, stop codons, out-of-frame junctions, or ambiguous translated residues. V3J clonotypes were defined as sequences sharing an identical inferred V gene, J gene, and CDR3 amino acid sequence. Percentage overlap between repertoires was calculated by dividing the number of shared unique clonotypes by the size of the smaller repertoire. Three approaches were used to assess repertoire richness: RTK rarefaction, the Chao1 estimator, and Recon v2.1 estimates of unobserved clonotypes. OLGA was used to compute generation probabilities for all TCRbeta clonotypes that the gDNA method yielded from a few donors. What TCRdb holds here is the immuneACCESS table cut down to in-frame rearrangements. Part of the clones is not present; checked against another copy, under half of the missing clones reflect an unresolved V gene, and the others are unexplained. From that table come the V and J calls and clone size; the DNA was used to work out D and trimming. For this sample the table gives about 2.1 million clones, of which 90% to 95% were detected only once. The top ten clones comprise under 2% of the sample.

For the CD8 naive samples, CD45RO-negative cells were positively selected for CCR7, yielding a CD45RA+CCR7+ population from which TemRA cells were excluded. Donors were healthy HIV-negative adults with no recently reported acute infections or vaccinations. Every donor was a Caucasian adult living in Nashville, Tennessee, USA. Blood was collected by leukapheresis, and PBMCs were isolated by Ficoll-Histopaque density gradient centrifugation and then cryopreserved in liquid nitrogen vapor phase. Analytical flow cytometry was used to check the purity and quantity of every magnetically sorted T cell population. Genomic DNA was isolated from each sorted fraction and quantified by UV absorbance on a Nanodrop 2000c. From the germline V gene (reference sequence), CDR1 is MNHEY and CDR2 is SMNVEV. From the cysteine through the phenylalanine, the CDR3 covers 18 amino acids. Of the read, only the CDR3 DNA is kept; its 54 bases are in frame from base 1. Trimming takes 6 bases off V and 5 bases off J; junction bases not matched to a gene: 13.

This TCR was recovered from a young man in good health. Some clones in this sample may be carry-over from other donors' samples. Sequenced material: naive CD8+ T cells from PBMCs. Taken with the paper, the label for cell subset or site translates to: CD45RA+CCR7+. The rearrangement combines TRBV27 with TRBJ2-5, with TRBD2 matching 15 junction bases. The CDR3 reads as follows: CASSLRGLAGGPGETQYF. The nucleotides read TGTGCCAGCAGCCTCCGCGGACTAGCGGGAGGGCCGGGGGAGACCCAGTACTTC.